This T cell receptor (beta chain) was recorded in a study of siplizumab effects on memory and regulatory T cells. Clones were read by immunoSEQ multiplex PCR, and TCRdb kept only the in-frame ones, dropping some. The sample lists 85,000 to 130,000 clones, 94% occurring once. Germline assignment: CDR1 SGHKS and CDR2 YYEKEE (reference sequence). V was clipped by 1 base and J by 4 bases, with 14 bases between them. This CDR3 is built from 15 residues. The V gene is TRBV5-5, the J gene TRBJ1-1, with unresolved D. The sample consisted of Tregs sorted from blood. This receptor was taken from a human donor in good health. Written as DNA, the CDR3 is TGTGCCAGCAGCTTGTTGCCGACTGGGAGCACTGAAGCTTTCTTT. It encodes CASSLLPTGSTEAFF.